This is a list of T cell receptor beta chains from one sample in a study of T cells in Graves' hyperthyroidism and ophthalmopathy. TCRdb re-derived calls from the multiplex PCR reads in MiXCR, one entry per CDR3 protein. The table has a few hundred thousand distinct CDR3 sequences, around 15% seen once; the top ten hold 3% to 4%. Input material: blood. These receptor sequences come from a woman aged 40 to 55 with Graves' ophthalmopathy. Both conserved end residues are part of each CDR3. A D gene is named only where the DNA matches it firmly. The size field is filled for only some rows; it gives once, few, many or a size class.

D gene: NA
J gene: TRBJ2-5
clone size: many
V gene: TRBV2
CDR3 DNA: TGTGCCAGCAGTGATACGACCCAGTACTTC
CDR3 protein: CASSDTTQYF

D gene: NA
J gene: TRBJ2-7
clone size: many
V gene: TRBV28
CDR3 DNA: TGTGCCAGCAGTTTAAGCAGGGGGGCCTACGAGCAGTACTTC
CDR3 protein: CASSLSRGAYEQYF

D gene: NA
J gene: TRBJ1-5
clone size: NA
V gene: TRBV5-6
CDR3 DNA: TGTGCCAGCAGCCACGCGCGGGGGAGCGGACAGCCCCAGCATTTT
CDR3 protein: CASSHARGSGQPQHF

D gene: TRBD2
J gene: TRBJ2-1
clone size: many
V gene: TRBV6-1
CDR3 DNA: TGTGCCACCCGACTAGCGGGAGGGCCAAGGGATGAGCAGTTCTTC
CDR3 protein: CATRLAGGPRDEQFF

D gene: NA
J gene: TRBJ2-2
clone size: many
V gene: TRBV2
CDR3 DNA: TGTGCCAGCTGGGGCCTAGGCGGGACCAACACCGGGGAGCTGTTTTTT
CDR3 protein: CASWGLGGTNTGELFF

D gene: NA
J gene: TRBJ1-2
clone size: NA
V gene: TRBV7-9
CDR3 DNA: TGTGCCAGCAGCTCCCCGGGTAGGGGATACTATGGCTACACCTTC
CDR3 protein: CASSSPGRGYYGYTF

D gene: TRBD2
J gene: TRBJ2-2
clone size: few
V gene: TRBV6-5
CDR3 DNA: TGTGCCAGCAGTTACTCTGCGTTTAGCGGGAGGGTGGCCGGGGAGCTGTTTTTT
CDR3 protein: CASSYSAFSGRVAGELFF

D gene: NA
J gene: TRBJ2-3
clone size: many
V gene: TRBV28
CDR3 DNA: TGTGCCAGCAGCCCCCGGGGCGGGATAACCACAGATACGCAGTATTTT
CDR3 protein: CASSPRGGITTDTQYF

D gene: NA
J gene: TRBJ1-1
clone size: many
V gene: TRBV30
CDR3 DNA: TGTGCCTGGAGTGTGGTAGCCAACACTGAAGCTTTCTTT
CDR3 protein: CAWSVVANTEAFF

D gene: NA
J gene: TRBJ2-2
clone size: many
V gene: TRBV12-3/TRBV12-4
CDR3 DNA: TGTGCCAGCAGTTTAGAAGGGTTCACCGGGGAGCTGTTTTTT
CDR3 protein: CASSLEGFTGELFF

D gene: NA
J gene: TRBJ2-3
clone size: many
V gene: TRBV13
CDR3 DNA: TGTGCCAGCAGCTACCTGTCAGCGGGTTCCCCCGGTACGCAGTATTTT
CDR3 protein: CASSYLSAGSPGTQYF

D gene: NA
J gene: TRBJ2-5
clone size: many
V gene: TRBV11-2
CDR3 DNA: TGTGCCAGCAGCTCCGGGCTAGGACAGCACGCGACCCAGTACTTC
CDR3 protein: CASSSGLGQHATQYF

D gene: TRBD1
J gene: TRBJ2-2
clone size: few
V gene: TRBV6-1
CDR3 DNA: TGTGCCAGCAGACAGGGGGCGGTCACCGGGGAGCTGTTTTTT
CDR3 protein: CASRQGAVTGELFF

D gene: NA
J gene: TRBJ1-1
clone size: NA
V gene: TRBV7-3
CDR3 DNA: TGTGCCAGCAGCCCATTCCCCCGGGGAAACACTGAAGCTTTCTTT
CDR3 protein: CASSPFPRGNTEAFF

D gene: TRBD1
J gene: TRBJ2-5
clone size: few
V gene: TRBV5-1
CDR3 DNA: TGCGCCAGCAGCGCATTAACAGGGGGCCAAGAGACCCAGTACTTC
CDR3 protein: CASSALTGGQETQYF

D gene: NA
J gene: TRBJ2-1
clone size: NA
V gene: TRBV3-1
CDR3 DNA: TGTGCCAGCAGCCACACCAACAACAATGAGCAGTTCTTC
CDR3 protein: CASSHTNNNEQFF

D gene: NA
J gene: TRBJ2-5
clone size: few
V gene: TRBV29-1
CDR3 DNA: TGCAGCGTTGAAGGCGGCCCGGGAAAGAGGGAGACCCAGTACTTC
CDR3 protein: CSVEGGPGKRETQYF

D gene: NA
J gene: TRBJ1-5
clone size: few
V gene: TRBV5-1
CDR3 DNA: TGCGCCAGCAGCTTGGGAGGAATCGGCAATCAGCCCCAGCATTTT
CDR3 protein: CASSLGGIGNQPQHF

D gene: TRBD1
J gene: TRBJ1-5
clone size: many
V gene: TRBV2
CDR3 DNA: TGTGCCAGCAGTAGAACAGGGGGCTATCAGCCCCAGCATTTT
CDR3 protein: CASSRTGGYQPQHF

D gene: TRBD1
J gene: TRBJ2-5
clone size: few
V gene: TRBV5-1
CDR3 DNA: TGCGCCAGCAGCTGGGGACAGGCCCAAGAGACCCAGTACTTC
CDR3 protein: CASSWGQAQETQYF

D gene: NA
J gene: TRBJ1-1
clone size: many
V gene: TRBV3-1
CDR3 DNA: TGTGCCAGCAGCCAAGGAGGGGGGTGGGCTTTCTTT
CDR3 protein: CASSQGGGWAFF

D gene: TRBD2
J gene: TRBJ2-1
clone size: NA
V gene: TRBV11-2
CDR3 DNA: TGTGCCAGCAGCTTAGCCGGGAGGCCCCTCTACGATGAGCAGTTCTTC
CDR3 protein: CASSLAGRPLYDEQFF

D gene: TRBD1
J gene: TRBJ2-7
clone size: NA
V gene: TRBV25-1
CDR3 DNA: TGTGCCAGCAGTAAGGGACAGGCGTCCTACGAGCAGTACTTC
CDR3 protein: CASSKGQASYEQYF

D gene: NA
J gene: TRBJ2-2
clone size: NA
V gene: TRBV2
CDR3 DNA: TGTGCCAGCACCGAGGAGGGGTCCGGGGAGCTGTTTTTT
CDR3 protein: CASTEEGSGELFF

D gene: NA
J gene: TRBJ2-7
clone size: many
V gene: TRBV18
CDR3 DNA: TGTGCCAGCTCACCACCGACAAGTAGCGAAGGCGAGCAGTACTTC
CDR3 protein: CASSPPTSSEGEQYF

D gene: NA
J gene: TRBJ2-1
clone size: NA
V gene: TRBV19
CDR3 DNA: TGTGCCAGTAGTATAGGGGGAGGTCGAAATGAGCAGTTCTTC
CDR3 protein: CASSIGGGRNEQFF

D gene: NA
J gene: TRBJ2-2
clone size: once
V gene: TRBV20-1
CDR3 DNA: TGCAGTGCTAGTTCGAGACATGGGGAGCTGTTTTTT
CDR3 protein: CSASSRHGELFF

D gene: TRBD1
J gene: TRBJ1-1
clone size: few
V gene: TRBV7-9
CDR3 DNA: TGTGCCAGCAGCTTAGCTTGGGTTTACAGGGGGCTGGGGACTGAAGCTTTCTTT
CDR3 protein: CASSLAWVYRGLGTEAFF

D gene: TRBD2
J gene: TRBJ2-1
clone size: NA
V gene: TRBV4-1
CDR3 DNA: TGCGCCAGCAGCATAGCGGGGGGGAATTACAATGAGCAGTTCTTC
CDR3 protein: CASSIAGGNYNEQFF

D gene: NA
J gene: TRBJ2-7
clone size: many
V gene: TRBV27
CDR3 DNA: TGTGCCAGCAGAGCACTTGCCGACCGGGACCTGAGCTCCTACGAGCAGTACTTC
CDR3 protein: CASRALADRDLSSYEQYF

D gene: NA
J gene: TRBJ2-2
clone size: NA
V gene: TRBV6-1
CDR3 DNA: TGTGCCAGCAGGCCGTCCGGAAACACCAGGGAGCTGTTTTTT
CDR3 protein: CASRPSGNTRELFF

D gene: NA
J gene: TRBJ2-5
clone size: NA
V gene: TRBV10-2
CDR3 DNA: TGCGCCAGCAGGAGGGGGGCCGGAGAGACCCAGTACTTC
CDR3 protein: CASRRGAGETQYF

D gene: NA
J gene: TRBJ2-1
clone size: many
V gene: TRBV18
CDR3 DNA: TGTGCCAGCTCACCACGCGGGACTCGCGGGGATGAGCAGTTCTTC
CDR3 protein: CASSPRGTRGDEQFF

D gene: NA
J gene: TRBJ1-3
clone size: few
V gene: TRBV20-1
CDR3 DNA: TGCAGTGCTAGAGCCGACAGTCGCTCTGGAAACACCATATATTTT
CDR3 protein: CSARADSRSGNTIYF

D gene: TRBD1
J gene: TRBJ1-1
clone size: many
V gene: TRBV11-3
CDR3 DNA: TGTGCCAGCAGCTCCAGAACAGGGGGCGGAAATATCAACACTGAAGCTTTCTTT
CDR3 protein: CASSSRTGGGNINTEAFF

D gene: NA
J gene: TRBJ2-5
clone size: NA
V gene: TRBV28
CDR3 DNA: TGTGCCAGCAGTTTTTTAGACCAAGAGACCCAGTACTTC
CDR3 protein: CASSFLDQETQYF

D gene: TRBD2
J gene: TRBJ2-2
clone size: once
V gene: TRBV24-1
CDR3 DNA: TGTGCCACCAGTCCTACGCGGGTAGCGGGATCCGGGGAGCTGTTTTTT
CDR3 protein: CATSPTRVAGSGELFF

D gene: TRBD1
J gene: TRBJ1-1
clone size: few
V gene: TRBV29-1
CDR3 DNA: TGCAGCGCCGGGACAGGGGAGACTGAAGCTTTCTTT
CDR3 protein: CSAGTGETEAFF

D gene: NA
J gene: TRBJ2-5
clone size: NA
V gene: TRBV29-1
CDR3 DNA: TGCAGCGTTGAAGATCGGGCCGGCCCCCAAGAGACCCAGTACTTC
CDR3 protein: CSVEDRAGPQETQYF

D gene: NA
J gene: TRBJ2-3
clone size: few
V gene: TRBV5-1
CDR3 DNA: TGCGCCAGCAGCCATCTAGCGACCACAGATACGCAGTATTTT
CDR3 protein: CASSHLATTDTQYF

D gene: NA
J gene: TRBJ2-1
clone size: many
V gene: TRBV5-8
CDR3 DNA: TGTGCCAGCAGCTTGGAGGGTATCAATGAGCAGTTCTTC
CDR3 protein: CASSLEGINEQFF

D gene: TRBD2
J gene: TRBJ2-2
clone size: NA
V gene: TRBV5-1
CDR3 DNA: TGCGCCAGCAGCTTGAGGGTTAGCGGGGATTCCGGGGAGCTGTTTTTT
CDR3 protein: CASSLRVSGDSGELFF

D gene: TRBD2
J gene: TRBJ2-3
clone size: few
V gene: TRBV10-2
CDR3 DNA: TGCGCCAGCACGTCTAGCGGGAGGGCCGGGACAGATACGCAGTATTTT
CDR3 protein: CASTSSGRAGTDTQYF

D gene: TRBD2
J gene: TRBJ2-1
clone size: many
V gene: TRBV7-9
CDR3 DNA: TGTGCCAGCAGTGGGACTAGCGGGTCCCCCCCGATCTACAATGAGCAGTTCTTC
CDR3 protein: CASSGTSGSPPIYNEQFF

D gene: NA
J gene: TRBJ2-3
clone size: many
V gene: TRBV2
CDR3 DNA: TGTGCCAGCAGTGACCGGCTTATATCAGATACGCAGTATTTT
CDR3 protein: CASSDRLISDTQYF

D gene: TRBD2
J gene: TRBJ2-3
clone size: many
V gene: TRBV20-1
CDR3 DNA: TGCAGTGCTAGGGGGCGGGAGAGCACAGATACGCAGTATTTT
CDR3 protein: CSARGRESTDTQYF